The rows below give T cell receptor beta chains drawn from one sample of a study of identical twins. TCRdb redid the calling of the 5' RACE reads with MiXCR, one entry per CDR3 protein. The table has some 1,700,000 distinct CDR3 sequences, around 29% seen once; the top ten hold around 0.3%. Sequences were obtained from cord blood. The receptors were sampled from a newborn girl in good health. Both conserved end residues are trimmed from each CDR3.

J gene,V gene,CDR3 protein
TRBJ1-2,TRBV14,ASSQTRANYGYT
TRBJ2-7,TRBV2,ASLAGVAYEQY
TRBJ2-3,TRBV27,ASSLGVGSTDTQY
TRBJ2-7,TRBV27,ASSLLRGSYEQY
TRBJ2-7,TRBV4-1,ASSQDPRIAWNEQY
TRBJ2-1,TRBV7-9,ASSLSGGLAGGPSYNEQF
TRBJ2-1,TRBV5-1,ASSWTSVYNEQF
TRBJ2-1,TRBV20-1,SASTGARYNEQF
TRBJ1-2,TRBV13,ASSLGPTFYYGYT
TRBJ2-6,TRBV27,ASSLQASGANVLT
TRBJ1-1,TRBV18,ASSPSFSGSAF
TRBJ2-3,TRBV20-1,SARSGQGGRDTQY
TRBJ2-1,TRBV3-1,ASSQVVLAVGNEQF